This TCR beta chain was identified during a study of Graves' ophthalmopathy and Graves' hyperthyroidism. Findings and limits, study-wide: Progression of ophthalmopathy was predicted by the model with more than 70% sensitivity and around 72% specificity. Most thyroid-expanded clonotypes exceeding 0.001 frequency were also found in blood.

In germline, CDR1 is GTSNPN, CDR2 SVGIG (reference sequence). Deletions cut 1 base from V and 3 bases from J, with 9 bases between. The CDR3 spans 13 residues. This clonotype was picked up many times. The antigen remains unidentified. Scientists amplified the TCR beta CDR3 regions from RNA transcripts. HTBI primers were used in a first-round RT-PCR, which preceded a second-round multiplex PCR. One entry per CDR3 protein results from TCRdb running MiXCR on the multiplex PCR reads. The sample includes a few hundred thousand distinct CDR3 sequences, around 19% of them seen just once. The chain combines TRBV30 with TRBJ1-2, with no clear D. Sequenced material: peripheral blood. The receptor was isolated from a young woman with Graves' ophthalmopathy. The chain's CDR3 is CAWSAWTDYGYTF. As DNA, the CDR3 is TGTGCCTGGAGTGCCTGGACCGACTATGGCTACACCTTC.